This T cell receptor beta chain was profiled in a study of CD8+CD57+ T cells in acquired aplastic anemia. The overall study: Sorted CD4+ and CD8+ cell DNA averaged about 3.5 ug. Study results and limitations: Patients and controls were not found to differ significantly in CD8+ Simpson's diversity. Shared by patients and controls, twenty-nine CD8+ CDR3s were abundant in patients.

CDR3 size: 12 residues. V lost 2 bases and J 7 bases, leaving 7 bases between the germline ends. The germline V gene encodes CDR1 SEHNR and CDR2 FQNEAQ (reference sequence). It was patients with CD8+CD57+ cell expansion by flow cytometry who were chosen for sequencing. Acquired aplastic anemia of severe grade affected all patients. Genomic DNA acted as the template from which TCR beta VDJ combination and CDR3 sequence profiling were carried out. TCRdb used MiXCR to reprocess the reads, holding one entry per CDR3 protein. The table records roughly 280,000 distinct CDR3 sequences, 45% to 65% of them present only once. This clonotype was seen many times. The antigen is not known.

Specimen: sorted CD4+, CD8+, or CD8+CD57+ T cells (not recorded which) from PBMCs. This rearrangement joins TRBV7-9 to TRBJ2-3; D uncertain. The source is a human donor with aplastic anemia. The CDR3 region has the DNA TGTGCCAGCAGCTTAATTTGGTATACGCAGTATTTT. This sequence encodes CASSLIWYTQYF.